The TCR beta chain described here comes from a study of cytomegalovirus exposure and HLA in healthy donors. As regards this clone: Antigen specificity is unknown.

The PCR had 60 Vbeta and 13 Jbeta primers. Clones were read by immunoSEQ multiplex PCR, and TCRdb kept only the in-frame ones, dropping some. The repertoire holds more than 90,000 clones, about 76% seen once, with less than 4.5% in the top ten. The study's findings and limits: Later analysis reportedly placed an Asian-associated ancestry cluster below the roughly 630-donor mean in N-insertions. Analysis performed later showed TCR beta chains linked to HLA being more clonally expanded than equally common others.

The V gene's germline CDR1 is LGHNA and CDR2 YSLEER. The V and J ends lost 0 bases and 3 bases, in that order; junction bases with no gene match: 3. This CDR3 has 16 residues. This TCR came from an older woman in good health and CMV-seropositive. The sample comprised PBMCs. The chain combines TRBV4-3 with TRBJ2-3; 10 bases match TRBD1. DNA for the CDR3: TGCGCCAGCAGCCAAGAAGGACAGGGGGTTACAGATACGCAGTATTTT. Translating gives CASSQEGQGVTDTQYF.